These 4 T cell receptor beta chains were all obtained from the same sample, sequenced in a study of T cell changes during pregnancy in multiple sclerosis. TCRdb's table, derived via immunoSEQ multiplex PCR, lists solely in-frame clones and lacks some. This table has approximately 80,000 clones, nearly 95% appearing once. Sequences were derived from peripheral blood, sampled in the second trimester of pregnancy. The receptors were sampled from a female donor in good health, enrolled as a control in a pregnancy study.

This clone was picked up one time. The chain recombines TRBV11-3 with TRBJ1-1, with 9 positions matching TRBD1. This CDR3 region has 15 residues. CDR1 and CDR2 from the germline V gene are SGHNT and YENEEA. The junction had 3 bases not matched to a gene; V was cut back by 1 base and J by 3 bases. The CDR3 DNA reads as TGTGCCAGCAGCTTAGGGACAGGGGTGCACACTGAAGCTTTCTTT. This gives the protein CASSLGTGVHTEAFF.

The chain uses TRBV4-2 and TRBJ2-1; 9 bases agree with TRBD2. The germline gives CDR1 LGHNA, CDR2 YNFKEQ. J was trimmed by 4 bases and V by 1 base; bases with no gene match: 5. The CDR3 covers 16 residues. For the CDR3, the DNA is TGTGCCAGCAGCCAAGTACAAGCGGGAGGATACAATGAGCAGTTCTTC. This encodes CASSQVQAGGYNEQFF.

In its sample, this clone was seen a few times. The CDR3: CASSNTGGSYEQYF. CDR3 bases: TGTGCCAGCAGTAATACAGGCGGATCCTACGAGCAGTACTTC. The V gene is TRBV25-1, the J gene TRBJ2-7; TRBD1 is a possible D gene (5 bases). The length of the CDR3 is 14 residues. CDR1 is MGHDK and CDR2 is SYGVNS in the germline V gene. The V end lost 5 bases, the J end lost 1 base, and 12 bases lay between the germline ends.

The chain is built from TRBV6-5 and TRBJ1-2; possible D gene TRBD1, 6 bases. The CDR3 is 15 amino acids. Trimming left V 0 bases short and J 4 bases short, with 12 bases between. Germline V gives CDR1 MNHEY, CDR2 SVGAGI. This CDR3 is CASSYSTQGSYGYTF. Here the CDR3 DNA reads TGTGCCAGCAGTTACTCGACGCAGGGGAGCTATGGCTACACCTTC.